This T cell receptor beta chain came from a study of neurological immune-mediated disorders. The CDR3 has 15 residues. Trimming shortened V by 0 bases and J by 3 bases, and 13 bases separated the two germline ends. The germline gives CDR1 SGHRS, CDR2 YFSETQ. This clonotype showed up just a few times. Its target is unknown. Each CDR3 protein is one row after TCRdb ran MiXCR on the 5' RACE reads. The sample shows tens of thousands of distinct CDR3 sequences, less than 5.5% of them seen only once. Regarding the study as a whole: Sharing of CDR3 amino acid sequences among expanded clones across subjects was absent, suggesting private repertoires in all groups.

The rearrangement joins TRBV5-1 to TRBJ2-7, with D possibly matching TRBD1 (5 bases). The receptor comes from a man aged 25 to 45 with multiple sclerosis. Sample: PBMCs. CDR3 region: CASSLAQGRLYEQYF. The CDR3, as DNA: TGCGCCAGCAGCTTGGCCCAGGGTCGCCTCTACGAGCAGTACTTC.